One and the same sample provided the 27 T cell receptor beta chains below, sequenced in a study of cytomegalovirus exposure and HLA in healthy donors. Amplification used 60 Vbeta primers and 13 Jbeta primers. Here immunoSEQ multiplex PCR was the method, and the copy in TCRdb shows in-frame clones only, minus some. The profile shows under 110,000 clones, over 60% of them singletons. The sequencing input was PBMCs. These receptors all stem from a woman aged 50 to 60 in good health and CMV-seropositive.

This clone was detected a few times. The J gene is TRBJ2-3, the V gene TRBV5-6; 11 positions agree with TRBD2. V shed 3 bases and J 4 bases; nucleotides not matched to a gene: 4. The CDR3 extends over 15 amino acids. CDR1 is SGHDT, CDR2 YYEEEE, per germline. The CDR3 coding sequence is TGTGCCAGCAGCTCCAGACTAGCGGGGTCAGATACGCAGTATTTT. As protein: CASSSRLAGSDTQYF. The full variable domain, completed using reference TRBV5-6 and TRBJ2-3, is DAGVTQSPTHLIKTRGQQVTLRCSPKSGHDTVSWYQQALGQGPQFIFQYYEEEERQRGNFPDRFSGHQFPNYSSELNVNALLLGDSALYLCASSSRLAGSDTQYFGPGTRLTVL.

This clone was recorded a few times. This chain connects TRBV5-1 to TRBJ2-3; tentatively, D is TRBD2 (6 bases). V was pared by 5 bases and J by 0 bases, with 10 bases between. The CDR3 runs to 14 residues. Germline V gives CDR1 SGHRS, CDR2 YFSETQ. CDR3 sequence: CASSVADSTDTQYF. CDR3 coding DNA: TGCGCCAGCAGTGTAGCGGATAGCACAGATACGCAGTATTTT. Full variable domain (missing parts from reference TRBV5-1 and TRBJ2-3): KAGVTQTPRYLIKTRGQQVTLSCSPISGHRSVSWYQQTPGQGLQFLFEYFSETQRNKGNFPGRFSGRQFSNSRSEMNVSTLELGDSALYLCASSVADSTDTQYFGPGTRLTVL.

The chain links TRBV4-2 to TRBJ1-2; D is undetermined. Per germline, CDR1 LGHNA and CDR2 YNFKEQ. With 0 bases removed from V and 7 bases from J, the gap between germline ends came to 12 bases. CDR3 length: 14 amino acids. The CDR3 spells CASSQDRNRGGYTF. The CDR3, as DNA: TGTGCCAGCAGCCAAGACAGGAACCGGGGTGGCTACACCTTC.

V is TRBV27 and J is TRBJ2-7, with a possible D match to TRBD2 (6 bases). Germline values: CDR1 MNHEY, CDR2 SMNVEV (reference sequence). This CDR3 has 15 residues. Deletions cut 5 bases from V and 3 bases from J, with 17 bases between. The CDR3 nucleotides are TGTGCCAGCAGTCCATCCGGGGGTAGGGTCTACGAGCAGTACTTC. Residues: CASSPSGGRVYEQYF.

V is TRBV28 and J is TRBJ1-5, with D perhaps matching TRBD1 (5 bases). Germline V CDR1 and CDR2: MDHEN, SYDVKM. V gave up 5 bases and J gave up 1 base, with 9 bases separating them. This CDR3 is 14 amino acids long. CDR3 amino acids: CASSGQGSNQPQHF. The CDR3 bases are TGTGCCAGCAGTGGTCAGGGAAGCAATCAGCCCCAGCATTTT.

This sequence joins TRBV30 and TRBJ2-1; 9 bases map to TRBD2. In germline, CDR1 is GTSNPN, CDR2 SVGIG (reference sequence). CDR3 length: 14 residues. V was pared by 5 bases and J by 4 bases, with 6 bases of the junction left unmatched. The CDR3 spells CAWLAAGGYNEQFF. CDR3 coding DNA: TGTGCCTGGCTAGCAGCGGGGGGTTACAATGAGCAGTTCTTC.

The rearrangement links TRBV11-2 to TRBJ1-1; D unresolved. The ends were cut back, 5 bases at V and 1 base at J, with 11 bases in the middle. The germline gives CDR1 SGHAT, CDR2 FQNNGV. The CDR3 consists of 14 residues. The CDR3 DNA follows: TGTGCCAGCAGCCGAGAGTCGAAGAACACTGAAGCTTTCTTT. This codes for CASSRESKNTEAFF. Filled out from reference TRBV11-2 and TRBJ1-1, the complete variable domain reads EAGVAQSPRYKIIEKRQSVAFWCNPISGHATLYWYQQILGQGPKLLIQFQNNGVVDDSQLPKDRFSAERLKGVDSTLKIQPAKLEDSAVYLCASSRESKNTEAFFGQGTRLTVV.

This clone has a single count. The chain uses TRBV7-6 and TRBJ2-5; 11 nucleotides line up with TRBD2. Germline loops: CDR1 SGHVS, CDR2 FNYEAQ. After removal of 5 bases from V and 0 bases from J, the junction contained 8 bases not matched to a gene. The CDR3 length is 17 residues. The DNA of the CDR3 is TGTGCCAGCAGCCTCCCCCCTAGCGGGGGGTACCAAGAGACCCAGTACTTC. This codes for CASSLPPSGGYQETQYF.

In its sample, this clone was seen a few times. The CDR3 loop reads CAWSVPTGMHSPLHF. Here the CDR3 DNA reads TGTGCCTGGAGTGTTCCGACAGGGATGCATTCACCCCTCCACTTT. This rearrangement joins TRBV30 to TRBJ1-6; 7 bases fit TRBD1. The CDR3 contains 15 residues. CDR1 and CDR2 from the germline V gene are GTSNPN and SVGIG (reference sequence). Trimming cost V 0 bases and J 8 bases; bases outside gene matches: 7.

The rearrangement joins TRBV6-1 to TRBJ2-1; D is possibly TRBD2 (5 bases). The germline V gene has CDR1 MNHNS and CDR2 SASEGT. V was pared by 4 bases and J by 0 bases, with 25 bases between. The CDR3 runs to 20 residues. The CDR3 DNA reads as TGTGCCAGCAGTGGTCCCCAGAGGGCGGGCACACCTAGCTCCTACAATGAGCAGTTCTTC. Its translation: CASSGPQRAGTPSSYNEQFF.

The rearrangement joins TRBV7-6 to TRBJ1-5, with 9 bases fitting TRBD1. The germline V gene encodes CDR1 SGHVS and CDR2 FNYEAQ. V gave up 1 base and J gave up 6 bases; unmatched junction bases: 10. This CDR3 region has 17 residues. The CDR3 sequence: CASSLESGTGSVQPQHF. The CDR3 nucleotides read TGTGCCAGCAGCTTAGAAAGCGGGACAGGGTCGGTTCAGCCCCAGCATTTT.

About this clone: One junction end does not reproduce the germline sequence, and a read error may be involved. The J gene is TRBJ1-2, the V gene TRBV30; TRBD1 agrees at 9 bases. The CDR3 sequence is 14 residues long. CDR1 is GTSNPN, CDR2 SVGIG, per germline (reference sequence). The CDR3 protein is CAWTGDTRTRRYTF. The CDR3 DNA reads TGTGCTTGGACAGGGGATACCAGAACAAGACGCTACACCTTC.

The rearrangement joins TRBV7-2 to TRBJ1-1; D is undetermined. In germline, CDR1 is SGHTA, CDR2 FQGNSA. V lost 5 bases and J lost 8, with 18 bases in between. The CDR3 has 14 amino acids. The CDR3 is CASSGRYGSKEAFF. In DNA form, the CDR3 reads TGTGCCAGCAGCGGCAGATATGGGAGTAAGGAAGCTTTCTTT.

Ten or more counts support this clone. The CDR3 is CASSRDIRQRQYF. CDR3 DNA sequence: TGTGCCAGCAGCCGGGACATCCGCCAGCGGCAGTACTTC. This chain joins TRBV6-1 and TRBJ2-7; D is possibly TRBD1 (6 bases). The V gene's germline CDR1 is MNHNS and CDR2 SASEGT. The CDR3 totals 13 residues. Trimming stripped 6 bases from V and 9 bases from J, with 18 bases between.

This clone was counted once. The gene calls are TRBV7-3 and TRBJ2-5, with D perhaps TRBD2 (5 bases). Per the germline V gene, CDR1 is SGHTA and CDR2 is FQGTGA. The CDR3 spans 13 residues. Between the trimmed V and J ends, which lost 6 bases and 7 bases, there was a span of 15 bases. CDR3 sequence: CASRSAVGGTQYF. CDR3 nucleotide sequence: TGTGCCAGCAGATCGGCGGTTGGAGGGACCCAGTACTTC.

The chain uses TRBV6-6 and TRBJ2-7, with D maybe TRBD1 (5 bases). The CDR3 runs to 14 residues. Trimming took 1 base from V and 1 from J, leaving 8 bases between them. Germline V gene sequence: CDR1 MNHNY, CDR2 SVGAGI (reference sequence). The CDR3 protein is CASSYFTGSYEQYF. DNA of the CDR3: TGTGCCAGCAGTTACTTCACAGGATCCTACGAGCAGTACTTC.

The chain recombines TRBV28 with TRBJ2-1; 7 bases agree with TRBD2. The CDR3 spans 15 residues. Unmatched junction bases numbered 10, after V lost 6 bases and J lost 5 bases. Germline CDR1 and CDR2: MDHEN and SYDVKM. CDR3 protein: CASRPLVGGDNEQFF. In DNA form, the CDR3 reads TGTGCCAGCAGGCCATTGGTGGGGGGGGACAATGAGCAGTTCTTC.

The chain combines TRBV7-8 with TRBJ1-5, with D perhaps TRBD1 (5 bases). The CDR3 is 13 residues long. V lost 5 bases and J 5 bases, leaving 10 bases between the germline ends. Germline lookup yields CDR1 SGHVS and CDR2 FQNEAQ. The DNA of the CDR3 is TGTGCCAGCAGCCCCGGGACTTATCAGCCCCAGCATTTT. Its translation: CASSPGTYQPQHF.

J is TRBJ2-3 and V is TRBV14, with D uncertain. V was clipped by 0 bases and J by 2 bases, with 3 bases between them. The CDR3 sequence is 13 residues long. Germline CDR1 is SGHDN and CDR2 is FVKESK. CDR3 in DNA: TGTGCCAGCAGCCAAGATCACACAGATACGCAGTATTTT. Encoded protein: CASSQDHTDTQYF.

This clone has more than one count but fewer than ten. The CDR3: CAWGQGNQPQHF. As DNA, the CDR3 is TGTGCCTGGGGACAGGGCAATCAGCCCCAGCATTTT. The V gene is TRBV30, the J gene TRBJ1-5; 7 bases agree with TRBD1. This CDR3 contains 12 residues. The V gene's germline CDR1 is GTSNPN and CDR2 SVGIG (reference sequence). Losses at the gene ends were 5 bases for V and 2 bases for J; bases not matched to a gene: 0.

V gene TRBV5-1 combines with J gene TRBJ2-1; weak D call: TRBD1 (6 bases). Germline lookup yields CDR1 SGHRS and CDR2 YFSETQ. Trimming left V 0 bases short and J 9 bases short, with 10 bases between. The CDR3 length is 13 residues. CDR3 in amino acids: CASSLDRESEQFF. CDR3 coding DNA: TGCGCCAGCAGCTTGGACAGGGAAAGTGAGCAGTTCTTC.

This clone was seen a single time. The chain carries TRBV10-3 and TRBJ1-1; a possible D gene is TRBD1 (6 bases). Trimming removed 7 bases from V and 4 bases from J, with 16 bases in between. The CDR3 spans 14 residues. In germline, CDR1 is ENHRY, CDR2 SYGVKD. CDR3 region: CAIKLQGRSTEAFF. CDR3 coding DNA: TGTGCCATCAAGCTCCAGGGGCGGAGCACTGAAGCTTTCTTT.

The chain uses TRBV6-5 and TRBJ2-2, with TRBD1 identical over 7 bases. The germline V gene has CDR1 MNHEY and CDR2 SVGAGI. The trim removed 6 bases at V and 4 bases at J, leaving 8 bases unmatched. The CDR3 is 15 residues long. This chain's CDR3 is CASSYRQGGTGELFF. DNA of the CDR3: TGTGCCAGCAGCTACCGACAGGGTGGCACCGGGGAGCTGTTTTTT.

The chain links TRBV19 to TRBJ1-3, with D unresolved. Germline loops: CDR1 LNHDA, CDR2 SQIVND (reference sequence). The CDR3 runs 14 residues. V gave up 9 bases and J gave up 0 bases, with 12 bases separating them. CDR3 nucleotides: TGTGCCAGCGATCTCGGCGGCTCTGGAAACACCATATATTTT. Translation gives CASDLGGSGNTIYF.

This chain uses TRBV9 with TRBJ2-2; TRBD2 agrees at 13 bases. Unmatched junction bases numbered 1, after V lost 2 bases and J lost 6 bases. This CDR3 spans 15 amino acids. Looked up from germline, CDR1 is SGDLS and CDR2 is YYNGEE. CDR3 in amino acids: CASSVGTSGAGELFF. CDR3 DNA sequence: TGTGCCAGCAGCGTTGGGACTAGCGGGGCCGGGGAGCTGTTTTTT. Full variable domain (outside the CDR3, taken from reference TRBV9 and TRBJ2-2): DSGVTQTPKHLITATGQRVTLRCSPRSGDLSVYWYQQSLDQGLQFLIQYYNGEERAKGNILERFSAQQFPDLHSELNLSSLELGDSALYFCASSVGTSGAGELFFGEGSRLTVL.

The sample holds a few counts of this clone. V and J are TRBV19 and TRBJ2-6, with D perhaps TRBD1 (6 bases). Trimming took off 5 bases at V and 1 base at J, with 9 bases between the two ends. This CDR3 has 15 amino acids. Per the germline V gene, CDR1 is LNHDA and CDR2 is SQIVND (reference sequence). The DNA of the CDR3 is TGTGCCAGTAGTCAAACAGGGTCTGGGGCCAACGTCCTGACTTTC. Translation: CASSQTGSGANVLTF.

The chain joins TRBV28 to TRBJ1-3; 9 positions agree with TRBD1. CDR1 is MDHEN, CDR2 SYDVKM, per germline. The junction had 3 bases not matched to a gene; V was cut back by 3 bases and J by 0 bases. There are 16 residues in the CDR3. In DNA, the CDR3 is TGTGCCAGCAGTTTGGGGACAGGGATCTCTGGAAACACCATATATTTT. This translates into CASSLGTGISGNTIYF.